This TCR beta chain was captured by sequencing in a study of molecular identifiers for immune sequencing clone quantification (dated by TCRdb to 2016 to 2019). Regarding the research as a whole: For a replicate experiment, the RNA from either about 20,000 or 100,000 naive CD8 T cells was divided into five aliquots, and four of those aliquots went on to sequencing. This methods study used CD8 T cells to benchmark TCR RNA copy counting and molecular-identifier clustering-based TCR repertoire sequencing (MIDCIRS). General findings and caveats noted by the study authors: The naive libraries included spiked-in Jurkat TCR RNA (10 copies' worth), and this Jurkat TCR RNA is not part of the donor repertoire. When barcode sub-clustering was omitted, TCR diversity was inflated by chimeric consensus sequences, with chimeras reaching as high as 47%. In CMV-specific effector cells, clones with more than 20 RNA copies contained over 98% of molecules, whereas in naive cells such clones contained under 1% of molecules. The sizes of highly expanded clones could end up underestimated when identical TCR molecules share a barcode. Modeling gave about 3.2 recovered TCR RNA copies per cell versus 7.5 to 10 by digital PCR, implying approximately 30% capture efficiency. Spiked-in Jurkat TCR RNA equivalent to a single cell was reported to be detectable even among 750,000 to 1,000,000 naive CD8 T cells.

Receptor amplification or capture employed PCR. Sequencing instrument: NextSeq 500. Bulk TCR libraries were made following a previously described method, with the TCR primers given in Table S5. Total RNA was purified with the Qiagen AllPrep DNA/RNA kit. Before analysis, reads from multiple sequencing runs of the same library were pooled. As for the authors' bioinformatics: Reads were retained only if the reads had an exact TCR constant sequence, and the retained reads were trimmed to 150 nt and grouped according to their 12-nt molecular barcodes. Reads inside each barcode group were sub-clustered using a 15% Levenshtein threshold, and a quality-weighted consensus sequence was constructed for each RNA molecule. Non-functional sequences were discarded, and so were lower-count sequences lying one edit away from another sequence. Barcode sub-clusters with fewer than 20% of the maximum read count were removed, based on fitting two negative binomial distributions. TCRdb cleaned the public reads at Q25 with fastp, built clones with MiXCR and kept in-frame beta chains. CDR3 protein duplicates are merged, each entry listing the most common genes and DNA. The V and J calls shown here were made by TCRdb, not taken from the authors' results. For this sample the table gives 100,000 or so distinct CDR3 sequences, of which 36% were detected only once. The ten most abundant clones make up 4% to 5% of the sample.

Regarding this clonotype: The antigen it recognizes is unknown. Qualities for individual bases were not recorded, and no much larger clone is one base off.

Libraries of naive CD8 T cells were generated from about 21,000 to 970,000 sorted cells, with 10%, 30% or 50% of the purified RNA used. Naive CD8 T cells, defined as CD8+CD4-CCR7+CD45RA+, were FACS-sorted into RLT Plus buffer on a BD FACSAria II. Ten to eleven TCR copies' worth of Jurkat RNA were spiked into roughly 17,000-1,100,000 naive CD8 T cell samples to test detection sensitivity. CD8 T cells were enriched with RosetteSep CD8+ T Cell Enrichment Cocktail and Ficoll-Paque, followed by ACK red cell lysis. CDR1 MDHEN and CDR2 SYDVKM are derived from the germline V gene. Trimming accounts for 5 bases at V and 5 bases at J, while the number of junction bases matched to no gene is 6. CDR3 length: 13 amino acids, cysteine to phenylalanine. Only CDR3 DNA is held: 39 bases, read in frame from base 1.

The sample consisted of naive CD8+ T cells from blood, with Jurkat cell RNA spiked in. The sample's cell subset or site label, in plain terms: FACS-sorted CD8+CD4-CCR7+CD45RA+ naive T cells. The source of this sequence is a human donor in good health. Some libraries in this study had Jurkat cell RNA spiked in. This sequence uses TRBV28 and TRBJ2-7; the junction holds 7 bases that match TRBD1. The CDR3 protein sequence reads: CASSKGAKDEQYF. The DNA is TGTGCCAGCAGTAAGGGGGCCAAAGACGAGCAGTACTTC.